This T cell receptor beta chain is drawn from a study of T cell repertoires in cytomegalovirus infection. Findings and caveats of the study: Summed frequency of public TCR beta families distinguished CMV carriers with the relevant HLA.

Concerning this clonotype itself: Its matching antigen is unknown.

TCRdb recomputed calls from the reads with MiXCR, one row per CDR3 protein. The data contain some 320,000 distinct CDR3 sequences, almost 30% of them seen just once; the ten biggest clones take up 15% to 25%. Trimming shortened V by 5 bases and J by 9 bases, and 23 bases separated the two germline ends. Germline CDR1 reads SGHTA; CDR2 reads FQGNSA. The CDR3 totals 16 residues. Specimen: cultured PBMCs, collected from culture after CMV antigen stimulation. This clonotype was obtained from a human donor in good health (CMV status not recorded). Some clones in this sample may be carry-over from other donors' samples. This sequence joins TRBV7-2 and TRBJ1-5; a possible D gene is TRBD1 (6 bases). CDR3 amino acids: CASSEDRSQTIPPQHF. The CDR3 coding sequence is TGTGCCAGCAGCGAAGACAGGAGCCAAACCATTCCGCCCCAGCATTTT.